Described below is a single T cell receptor (beta chain) sequence and its context. A second PCR of 7 to 11 cycles used a sample-barcoded 5' primer and a J-beta primer mix. TCRdb redid the calling of the 5' RACE reads with MiXCR, one entry per CDR3 protein. In the table there are about 970,000 distinct CDR3 sequences, about 53% of which are singletons. The sample belongs to a study of blood T cells in healthy people across ages. This CDR3 comprises 13 residues. Trimming shortened V by 4 bases and J by 5 bases, and 9 bases separated the two germline ends. The germline gives CDR1 SGHRS, CDR2 YFSETQ. V and J are TRBV5-1 and TRBJ1-4; D possibly corresponds to TRBD1 (5 bases). This TCR was sampled from a woman aged 60-70 years in good health. The sequenced sample consisted of blood. CDR3: CASSAGTNEKLFF. In nucleotides, the CDR3 is TGCGCCAGCAGCGCGGGGACCAATGAAAAACTGTTTTTT.